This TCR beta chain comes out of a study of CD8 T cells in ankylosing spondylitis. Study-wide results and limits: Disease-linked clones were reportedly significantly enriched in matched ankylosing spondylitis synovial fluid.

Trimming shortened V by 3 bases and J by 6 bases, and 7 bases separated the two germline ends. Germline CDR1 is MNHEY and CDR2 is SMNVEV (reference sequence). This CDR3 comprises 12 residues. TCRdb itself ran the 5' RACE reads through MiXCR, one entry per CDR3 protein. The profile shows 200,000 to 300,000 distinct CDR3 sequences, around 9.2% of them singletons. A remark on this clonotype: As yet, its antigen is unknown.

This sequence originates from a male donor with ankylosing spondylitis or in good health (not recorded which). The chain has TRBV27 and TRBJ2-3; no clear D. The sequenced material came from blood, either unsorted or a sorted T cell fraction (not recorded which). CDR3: CASSFLHDTQYF. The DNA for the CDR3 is TGTGCCAGCAGTTTCCTTCATGATACGCAGTATTTT.